The rows below give T cell receptor beta chains drawn from one sample of a study of control samples from healthy donors and cancer patients. Sequenced by immunoSEQ multiplex PCR; TCRdb stores in-frame clones only, minus some. The sample lists tens of thousands of clones, 87% seen once, with 2% to 2.5% in the top ten. Input material: PBMCs. The source of these receptors is a woman aged 50 to 65 with head and neck cancer. The CDR3 runs from the conserved cysteine through the conserved F or W. A D gene is named only where the DNA matches it firmly. Clone size is not always given. Where it is, it says once, few, many or a class for expanded clones.

CDR3 length,J gene,V gene,D gene,clone size,CDR3 protein,CDR3 DNA
13,TRBJ2-7,TRBV3-1/TRBV3-2,TRBD1,.,CASSHGQGYEQYF,TGTGCCAGCAGCCATGGACAGGGATACGAGCAGTACTTC
15,TRBJ1-1,TRBV19,.,.,CASSPPGAVNTEAFF,TGTGCCAGTAGTCCCCCGGGGGCCGTGAACACTGAAGCTTTCTTT
13,TRBJ2-3,TRBV12-3/TRBV12-4,.,.,CASSFPGGTAQYF,TGTGCCAGCAGTTTCCCGGGGGGGACAGCGCAGTATTTT
15,TRBJ2-3,TRBV4-3,TRBD2,.,CASSRAGGSTDTQYF,TGCGCCAGCAGCCGAGCGGGGGGGAGCACAGATACGCAGTATTTT
17,TRBJ2-7,TRBV18,.,few,CASSLRPTGTRSYEQYF,TGTGCCAGCTCACTACGCCCGACCGGGACACGATCCTACGAGCAGTACTTC
14,TRBJ1-4,TRBV29-1,.,.,CSVDISGTREKLFF,TGCAGCGTTGATATATCAGGGACTCGCGAAAAACTGTTTTTT
16,TRBJ2-5,TRBV11-2,.,.,CASSLNPGRAKETQYF,TGTGCCAGCAGCCTTAACCCAGGCAGGGCCAAAGAGACCCAGTACTTC
11,TRBJ2-7,TRBV20-1,.,.,CSAGPTAEQYF,TGCAGTGCTGGACCTACGGCCGAGCAGTACTTC
15,TRBJ1-3,TRBV28,.,.,CASSFGGAAGNTIYF,TGTGCCAGCAGTTTTGGGGGGGCGGCTGGAAACACCATATATTTT
16,TRBJ2-1,TRBV5-1,.,.,CASRIRTGSSYNEQFF,TGCGCCAGCAGGATACGGACGGGCAGCTCCTACAATGAGCAGTTCTTC
16,TRBJ2-4,TRBV14,.,.,CASSQAEGHTKNIQYF,TGTGCCAGCAGCCAAGCCGAGGGACATACCAAAAACATTCAGTACTTC
15,TRBJ2-5,TRBV5-1,TRBD1,.,CASSSSGQAQETQYF,TGCGCCAGCAGCAGCTCGGGACAGGCCCAAGAGACCCAGTACTTC
12,TRBJ2-7,TRBV9,.,once,CASSYLARRQYF,TGTGCCAGCAGTTACCTTGCCCGAAGGCAGTACTTC
13,TRBJ1-2,TRBV11-2,.,.,CASSFQGYGGYTF,TGTGCCAGCAGCTTTCAGGGCTATGGAGGCTACACCTTC
17,TRBJ2-2,TRBV2,TRBD1,.,CASRDFTDGTGSGELFF,TGTGCCAGCAGAGACTTTACCGACGGGACAGGGTCCGGGGAGCTGTTTTTT
14,TRBJ1-2,TRBV3-1/TRBV3-2,.,.,CASSPGQGIGGYTF,TGTGCCAGCAGCCCGGGACAAGGGATCGGTGGCTACACCTTC
14,TRBJ1-6,TRBV6-2/TRBV6-3,.,.,CASSLTRDNSPLHF,TGTGCCAGCAGCCTGACCAGGGATAATTCACCCCTCCACTTT
14,TRBJ1-5,TRBV28,.,.,CASSLTHSNQPQHF,TGTGCCAGCAGTTTGACCCATAGCAATCAGCCCCAGCATTTT
15,TRBJ2-4,TRBV5-6,.,.,CASSPGGGGKNIQYF,TGTGCCAGCAGCCCTGGGGGAGGGGGCAAAAACATTCAGTACTTC
16,TRBJ2-7,TRBV6-1,TRBD1,.,CASSEALPGGGYEQYF,TGTGCCAGCAGTGAAGCCCTCCCAGGGGGTGGTTACGAGCAGTACTTC
13,TRBJ2-5,TRBV6-1,.,.,CASSEPLKETQYF,TGTGCCAGCAGTGAACCTCTGAAAGAGACCCAGTACTTC
13,TRBJ2-5,TRBV3-1/TRBV3-2,.,.,CASSRGLGETQYF,TGTGCCAGCAGCCGGGGGCTTGGGGAGACCCAGTACTTC